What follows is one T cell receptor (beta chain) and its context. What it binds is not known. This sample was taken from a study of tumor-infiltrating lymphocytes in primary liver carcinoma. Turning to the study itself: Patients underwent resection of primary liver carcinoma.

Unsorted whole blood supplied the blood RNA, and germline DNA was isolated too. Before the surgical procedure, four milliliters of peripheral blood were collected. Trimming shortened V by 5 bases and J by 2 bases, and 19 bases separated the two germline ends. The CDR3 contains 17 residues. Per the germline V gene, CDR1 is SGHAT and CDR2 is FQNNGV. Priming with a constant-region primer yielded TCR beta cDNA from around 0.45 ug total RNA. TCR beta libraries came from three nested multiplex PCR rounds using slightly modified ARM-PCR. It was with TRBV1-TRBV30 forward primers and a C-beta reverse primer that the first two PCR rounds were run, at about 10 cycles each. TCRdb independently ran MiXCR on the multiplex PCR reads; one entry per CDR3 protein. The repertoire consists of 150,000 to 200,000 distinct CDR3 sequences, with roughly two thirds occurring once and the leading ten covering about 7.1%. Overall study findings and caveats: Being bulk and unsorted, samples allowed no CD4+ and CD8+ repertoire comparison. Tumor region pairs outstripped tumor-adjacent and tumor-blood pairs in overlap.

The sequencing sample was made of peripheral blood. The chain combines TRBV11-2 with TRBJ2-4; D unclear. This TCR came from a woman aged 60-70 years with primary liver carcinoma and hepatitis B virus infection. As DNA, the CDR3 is TGTGCCAGCAGCGTTTTTATGGTGGCGCTAACCAAAAACATTCAGTACTTC. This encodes CASSVFMVALTKNIQYF.